These 10 T cell receptor beta chains were sequenced from one sample in a study of T cell repertoires in cytomegalovirus infection. TCRdb passed the reads through MiXCR, listing each CDR3 protein once. The table records some 500,000 distinct CDR3 sequences, around a third of them present only once. These receptors' antigens are unknown. The sequenced sample was cultured PBMCs, obtained from culture after CMV antigen stimulation. The source is a human donor in good health (CMV status not recorded). Some clones in this sample may be carry-over from other donors' samples.

The chain has TRBV25-1 and TRBJ1-4, with 9 bases aligning to TRBD1. The J segment lost 8 bases and the V segment lost 8 bases, leaving 3 bases of the junction unmatched. CDR1 is MGHDK, CDR2 SYGVNS, per germline. The CDR3 has 12 amino acids. In DNA, the CDR3 is TGTGCCAGCCGGGACAGGGAGGAAAAACTGTTTTTT. Its protein product is CASRDREEKLFF.

This clonotype was seen a handful of times. The CDR3 DNA sequence: TGTGCCAGCAGCTTACATCCGGAATCCTACGAGCAGTACGTC. This sequence encodes CASSLHPESYEQYV. The chain carries TRBV11-2 and TRBJ2-7; D is ambiguous. CDR1 and CDR2 from the germline V gene are SGHAT and FQNNGV. Between the trimmed V and J ends, which lost 2 bases and 1 base, there was a span of 9 bases. The CDR3 is 14 amino acids.

This chain connects TRBV19 to TRBJ1-5, with TRBD1 as a possible D gene (6 bases). Germline CDR1 is LNHDA and CDR2 is SQIVND (reference sequence). V lost 7 bases and J lost 11, with 24 bases in between. The CDR3 totals 15 residues. The CDR3 DNA reads TGTGCCAGTACCTCCTATGGGGGGCGCGAGGAGGCCCAGCATTTT. The encoded protein is CASTSYGGREEAQHF. Using reference TRBV19 and TRBJ1-5 for the parts outside the CDR3, the full variable domain is DGGITQSPKYLFRKEGQNVTLSCEQNLNHDAMYWYRQDPGQGLRLIYYSQIVNDFQKGDIAEGYSVSREKKESFPLTVTSAQKNPTAFYLCASTSYGGREEAQHFGDGTRLSIL.

The chain is built from TRBV5-4 and TRBJ1-2; the match to TRBD1 covers 8 bases. The V gene end was trimmed by 0 bases and the J gene end by 4 bases; junction bases not matched to a gene: 11. CDR1 and CDR2 (germline): SGHNT, YYREEE (reference sequence). The CDR3 loop spans 17 amino acids. The CDR3 protein is CASSLGGWQGAVYGYTF. The DNA for the CDR3 is TGTGCCAGCAGCTTGGGTGGTTGGCAGGGGGCAGTCTATGGCTACACCTTC.

The rearrangement links TRBV6-5 to TRBJ2-3, with a possible D match to TRBD2 (6 bases). Per the germline V gene, CDR1 is MNHEY and CDR2 is SVGAGI. The CDR3 consists of 14 residues. Trimming left V 4 bases short and J 2 bases short, with 10 bases between. CDR3 coding DNA: TGTGCCAGCAGTTCCGGACTAAACACAGATACGCAGTATTTT. It specifies CASSSGLNTDTQYF.

This clonotype was recorded a few times. The V gene is TRBV12-3 or TRBV12-4, the J gene TRBJ1-2; D is undetermined. This CDR3 spans 14 amino acids. V dropped 3 bases and J dropped 6 bases, with 14 bases sitting between them. This CDR3 is CASSFHGNIHGYTF. Here the CDR3 DNA reads TGTGCCAGCAGTTTTCACGGGAATATCCATGGCTACACCTTC.

The V call is TRBV24-1, the J call TRBJ2-3, with D unresolved. The CDR3 sequence is 11 residues long. Germline V gene sequence: CDR1 KGHDR, CDR2 SFDVKD. The V and J ends lost 9 bases and 4 bases respectively, with 7 bases between them. The CDR3: CATANPDTQYF. The CDR3 nucleotides read TGTGCCACCGCTAATCCAGATACGCAGTATTTT.

This chain links TRBV5-5 with TRBJ1-1; D is unclear. CDR3 length: 13 residues. Germline V CDR1 and CDR2: SGHKS, YYEKEE (reference sequence). V lost 0 bases and J 4 bases, leaving 7 bases between the germline ends. In nucleotides, the CDR3 is TGTGCCAGCAGCTTGGGGTGGAGCACTGAAGCTTTCTTT. Amino acids: CASSLGWSTEAFF.

As for this clonotype: This may stem from a read error, because a much larger clone lies one nucleotide away. This chain links TRBV28 with TRBJ2-5; D gene ambiguous. Deletions cut 6 bases from V and 1 base from J, with 3 bases between. Germline loops: CDR1 MDHEN, CDR2 SYDVKM. The CDR3 contains 11 residues. CDR3 amino acids: CASRIQETQYF. The CDR3 nucleotides read TGTGCCAGCAGAATCCAAGAGACCCAGTACTTC.

This clonotype was detected only a few times. This chain links TRBV6-5 with TRBJ2-7; D gene unclear. The CDR3 is 16 amino acids. CDR1 is MNHEY and CDR2 is SVGAGI in the germline V gene. V was clipped by 0 bases and J by 5 bases, with 17 bases between them. The CDR3 coding sequence is TGTGCCAGCAGTTACTCGATGTCGGGTCAGCACGACGAGCAGTACTTC. Protein: CASSYSMSGQHDEQYF.